This T cell receptor (beta chain) was sequenced in a study of human T cells and chemical hapten exposure. On the study more broadly: All through the roughly 24-week study, the scalp of each patient received diphenylcyclopropenone doses weekly. The cohort included alopecia areata under or over 50% scalp, totalis and universalis.

This clonotype was recorded at least ten times. The library gave individual cDNA molecules unique molecular identifiers. TCRdb fed the RACE reads into MiXCR, producing one record per CDR3 protein. This sample has 52,000 or so distinct CDR3 sequences; 8% to 10% occur once, and the top ten carry 9.6%. The time point: pre-sensitization, week 0. Specified treatment: therapeutic diphenylcyclopropenone sensitization with weekly scalp DPC. Each patch-test visit's blood sample preceded patch application. J was trimmed by 5 bases and V by 7 bases; bases with no gene match: 9. The germline V gene encodes CDR1 SQVTM and CDR2 ANQGSEA. The CDR3 loop spans 13 amino acids.

The sequence came from a man between 40 and 49 years old with alopecia areata. Some clones in this sample may be carry-over from other donors' samples. The source material was whole blood, sampled in connection with sensitization to the hapten diphenylcyclopropenone (DPC). The chain joins TRBV29-1 to TRBJ1-1, with 8 bases matching TRBD1. CDR3 DNA: TGCAGCGGAAAACAGGGGGTCGGGACTGAAGCTTTCTTT. This sequence encodes CSGKQGVGTEAFF. Using reference TRBV29-1 and TRBJ1-1 for the parts outside the CDR3, the full variable domain is SAVISQKPSRDICQRGTSLTIQCQVDSQVTMMFWYRQQPGQSLTLIATANQGSEATYESGFVIDKFPISRPNLTFSTLTVSNMSPEDSSIYLCSGKQGVGTEAFFGQGTRLTVV.